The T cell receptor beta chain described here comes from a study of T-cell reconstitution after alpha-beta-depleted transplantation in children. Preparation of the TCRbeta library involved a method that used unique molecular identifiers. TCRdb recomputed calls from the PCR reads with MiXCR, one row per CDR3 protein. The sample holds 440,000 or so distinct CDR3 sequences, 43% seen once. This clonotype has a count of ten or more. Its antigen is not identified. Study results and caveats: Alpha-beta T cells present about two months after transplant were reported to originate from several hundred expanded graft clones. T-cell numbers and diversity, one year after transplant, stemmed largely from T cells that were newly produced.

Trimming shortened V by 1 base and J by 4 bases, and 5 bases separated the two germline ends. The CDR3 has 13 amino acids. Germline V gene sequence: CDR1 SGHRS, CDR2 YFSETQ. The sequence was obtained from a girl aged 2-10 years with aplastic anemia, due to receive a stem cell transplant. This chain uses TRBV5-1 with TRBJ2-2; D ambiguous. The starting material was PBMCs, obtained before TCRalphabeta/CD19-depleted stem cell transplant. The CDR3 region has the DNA TGCGCCAGCAGCTTGTCCCCCACCGGGGAGCTGTTTTTT. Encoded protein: CASSLSPTGELFF.